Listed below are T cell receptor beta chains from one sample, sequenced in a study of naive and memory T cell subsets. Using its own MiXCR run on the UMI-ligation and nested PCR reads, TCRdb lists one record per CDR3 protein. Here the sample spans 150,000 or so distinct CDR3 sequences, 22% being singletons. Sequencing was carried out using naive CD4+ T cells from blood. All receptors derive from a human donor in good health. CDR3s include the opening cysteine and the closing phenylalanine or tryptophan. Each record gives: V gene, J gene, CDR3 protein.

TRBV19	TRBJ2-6	CASSIGGVSANVLTF
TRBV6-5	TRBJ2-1	CASSYSGTSGANYNEQFF
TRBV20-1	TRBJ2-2	CSARVGELITGELFF
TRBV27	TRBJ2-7	CASSPRYPTGTGEYEQYF
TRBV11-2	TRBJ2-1	CASSLVPGGSSYNEQFF
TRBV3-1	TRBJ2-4	CASSQEGRGKAKNIQYF
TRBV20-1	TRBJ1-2	CSARSRTGANYGYTF
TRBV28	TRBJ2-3	CASSSHFTGTDTQYF
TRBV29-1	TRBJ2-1	CSVEFGQGLQGEQFF
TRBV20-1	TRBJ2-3	CSASRTSGSSTDTQYF
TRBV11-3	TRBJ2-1	CASSSRRASYNEQFF
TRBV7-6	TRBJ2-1	CASTSYRDSRDNEQFF
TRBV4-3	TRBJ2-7	CASSRQAAGYEQYF
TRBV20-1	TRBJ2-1	CSARDHPPRLAVGDEQFF
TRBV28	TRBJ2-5	CASSLGQGILEETQYF
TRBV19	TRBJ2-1	CASSIRRSSYNEQFF
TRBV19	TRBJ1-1	CASREDPGQRTEAFF
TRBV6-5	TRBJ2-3	CASSYRRVTDTQYF
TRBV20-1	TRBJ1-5	CSARLRGLEYGPQHF
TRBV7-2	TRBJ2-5	CASSLASSNRETQYF
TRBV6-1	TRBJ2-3	CASRQPGLGTDTQYF
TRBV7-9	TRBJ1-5	CASSLAQGQNQPQHF
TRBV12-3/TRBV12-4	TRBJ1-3	CASSHGTAYTIYF
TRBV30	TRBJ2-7	CAWSVHLGDEQYF
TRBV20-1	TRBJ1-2	CSARDLPEPSTF
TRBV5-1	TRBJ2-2	CASSSAGANTGELFF
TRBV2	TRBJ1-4	CASSEGRFHEKLFF
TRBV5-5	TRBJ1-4	CASSLGTARNEKLFF
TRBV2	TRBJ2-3	CASSAGGGGDTQYF
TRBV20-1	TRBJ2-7	CSARDLGRGPYEQYF
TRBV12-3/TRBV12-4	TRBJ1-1	CASTTGLGVNTEAFF
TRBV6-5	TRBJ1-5	CASSYGPGGNQPQHF